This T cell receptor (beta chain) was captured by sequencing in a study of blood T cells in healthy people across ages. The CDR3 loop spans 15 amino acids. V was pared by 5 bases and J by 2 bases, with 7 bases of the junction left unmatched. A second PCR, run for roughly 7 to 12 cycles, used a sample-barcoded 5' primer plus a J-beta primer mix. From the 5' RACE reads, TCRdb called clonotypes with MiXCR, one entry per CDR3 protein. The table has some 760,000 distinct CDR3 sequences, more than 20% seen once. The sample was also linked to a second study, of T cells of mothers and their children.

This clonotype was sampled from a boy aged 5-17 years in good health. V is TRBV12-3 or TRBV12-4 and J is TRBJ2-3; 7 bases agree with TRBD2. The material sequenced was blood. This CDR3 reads CASSPQRGNTDTQYF. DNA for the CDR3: TGTGCCAGCAGTCCCCAGCGGGGCAACACAGATACGCAGTATTTT.